This TCR beta chain was recorded in a study of T cells in Graves' hyperthyroidism and ophthalmopathy. The wider study: Peripheral blood sampling occurred at initial diagnosis, before any treatment.

A few counts support this clonotype. Amplified TCR beta CDR3 regions derived from RNA transcripts. Carried out on the TCR CDR3, a first-round RT-PCR used the HTBI primer set. TCRdb passed the multiplex PCR reads through MiXCR, listing each CDR3 protein once. The repertoire includes approximately 610,000 distinct CDR3 sequences, over 12% of them detected once, and around 4.1% sits in the top ten. V lost 6 bases, J lost 5 bases, and 22 bases lay in between. Germline values: CDR1 LGHNT, CDR2 FRNRAP. The CDR3 spans 16 residues. Diagnoses rested on clinical symptoms, serum thyroxine and TRAb, thyroid ultrasound and orbital computed tomography.

This receptor was obtained from a woman between 40 and 55 years old with Graves' ophthalmopathy. The J gene is TRBJ1-1, the V gene TRBV12-5; TRBD1 might be the D (6 bases). The sequenced sample was blood. The CDR3 coding sequence is TGTGCTAGTGGCACACAAAGCGGGGGGGCAAGAACTGAAGCTTTCTTT. It translates to CASGTQSGGARTEAFF. The full variable domain, with the rest looked up from reference TRBV12-5 and TRBJ1-1, is DARVTQTPRHKVTEMGQEVTMRCQPILGHNTVFWYRQTMMQGLELLAYFRNRAPLDDSGMPKDRFSAEMPDATLATLKIQPSEPRDSAVYFCASGTQSGGARTEAFFGQGTRLTVV.